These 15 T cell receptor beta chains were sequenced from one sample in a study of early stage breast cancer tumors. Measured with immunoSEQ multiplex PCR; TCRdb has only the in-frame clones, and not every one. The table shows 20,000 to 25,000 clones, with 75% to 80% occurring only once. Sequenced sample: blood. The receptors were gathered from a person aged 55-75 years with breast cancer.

The CDR3 coding sequence is TGTGCCATCAGTGATCGGGACACCGGGGAGCTGTTTTTT. Translating gives CAISDRDTGELFF. The chain combines TRBV10-3 with TRBJ2-2; D gene uncertain. Germline CDR1 ENHRY, CDR2 SYGVKD. The CDR3 totals 13 residues. The ends were cut back, 3 bases at V and 3 bases at J, with 5 bases in the middle.

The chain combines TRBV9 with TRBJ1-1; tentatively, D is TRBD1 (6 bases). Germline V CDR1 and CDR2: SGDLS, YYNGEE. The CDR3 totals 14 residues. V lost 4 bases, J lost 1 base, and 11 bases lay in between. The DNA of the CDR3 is TGTGCCAGCAGCCCAACGACAGGGAACACTGAAGCTTTCTTT. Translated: CASSPTTGNTEAFF.

In nucleotides, the CDR3 is TGCGCCAGCAGCTTCCGCGGACAGGGGAGCGATGAGCAGTTCTTC. This sequence encodes CASSFRGQGSDEQFF. V usage is TRBV5-1 and J usage is TRBJ2-1; 9 nucleotides match TRBD1. CDR1 and CDR2 (germline): SGHRS, YFSETQ. J was trimmed by 8 bases and V by 2 bases; bases with no gene match: 8. The CDR3 has 15 residues.

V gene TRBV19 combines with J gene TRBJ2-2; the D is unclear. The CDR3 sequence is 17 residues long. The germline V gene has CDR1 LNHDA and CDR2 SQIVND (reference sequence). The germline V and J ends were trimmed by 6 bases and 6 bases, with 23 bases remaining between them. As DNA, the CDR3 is TGTGCCAGTAGGAGTAACGAAGGGTTTTTCGGTTCCGGGGAGCTGTTTTTT. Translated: CASRSNEGFFGSGELFF. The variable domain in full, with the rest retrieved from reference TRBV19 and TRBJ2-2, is DGGITQSPKYLFRKEGQNVTLSCEQNLNHDAMYWYRQDPGQGLRLIYYSQIVNDFQKGDIAEGYSVSREKKESFPLTVTSAQKNPTAFYLCASRSNEGFFGSGELFFGEGSRLTVL.

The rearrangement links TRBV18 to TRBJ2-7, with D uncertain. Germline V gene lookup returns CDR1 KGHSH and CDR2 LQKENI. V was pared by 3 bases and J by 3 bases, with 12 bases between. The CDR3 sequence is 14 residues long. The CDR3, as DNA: TGTGCCAGCTCACCGGGAAACAGACTCTACGAGCAGTACTTC. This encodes CASSPGNRLYEQYF.

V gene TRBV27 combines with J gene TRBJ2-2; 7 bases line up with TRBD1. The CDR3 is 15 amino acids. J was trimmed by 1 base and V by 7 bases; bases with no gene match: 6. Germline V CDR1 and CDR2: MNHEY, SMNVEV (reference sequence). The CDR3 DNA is TGTGCCAGCATAAAAAGACAGGGGAACACCGGGGAGCTGTTTTTT. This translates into CASIKRQGNTGELFF.

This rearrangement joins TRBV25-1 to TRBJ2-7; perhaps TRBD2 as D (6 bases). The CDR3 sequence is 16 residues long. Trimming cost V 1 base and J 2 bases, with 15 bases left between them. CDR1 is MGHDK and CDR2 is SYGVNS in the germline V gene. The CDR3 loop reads CASSESVGGAAYEQYF. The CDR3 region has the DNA TGTGCCAGCAGTGAATCGGTCGGGGGAGCAGCCTACGAGCAGTACTTC.

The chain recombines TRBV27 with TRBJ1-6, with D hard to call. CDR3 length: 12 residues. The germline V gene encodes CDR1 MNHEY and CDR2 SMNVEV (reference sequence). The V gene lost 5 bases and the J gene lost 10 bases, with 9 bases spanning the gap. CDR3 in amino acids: CASSEDGSPLHF. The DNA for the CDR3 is TGTGCCAGCAGTGAGGACGGGTCACCCCTCCACTTT.

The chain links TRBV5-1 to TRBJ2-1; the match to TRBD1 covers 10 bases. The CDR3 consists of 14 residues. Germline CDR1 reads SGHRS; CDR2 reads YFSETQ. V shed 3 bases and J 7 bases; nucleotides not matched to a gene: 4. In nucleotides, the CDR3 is TGCGCCAGCAGCTGGGGACAGGGGCAAAATGAGCAGTTCTTC. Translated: CASSWGQGQNEQFF. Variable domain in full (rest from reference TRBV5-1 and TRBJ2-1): KAGVTQTPRYLIKTRGQQVTLSCSPISGHRSVSWYQQTPGQGLQFLFEYFSETQRNKGNFPGRFSGRQFSNSRSEMNVSTLELGDSALYLCASSWGQGQNEQFFGPGTRLTVL.

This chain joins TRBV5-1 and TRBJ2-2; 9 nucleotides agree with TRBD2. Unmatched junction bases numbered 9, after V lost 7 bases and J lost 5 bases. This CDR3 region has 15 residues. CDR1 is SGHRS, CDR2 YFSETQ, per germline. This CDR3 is CASAKTSGTTGELFF. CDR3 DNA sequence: TGCGCCAGCGCCAAGACTAGCGGAACTACCGGGGAGCTGTTTTTT.

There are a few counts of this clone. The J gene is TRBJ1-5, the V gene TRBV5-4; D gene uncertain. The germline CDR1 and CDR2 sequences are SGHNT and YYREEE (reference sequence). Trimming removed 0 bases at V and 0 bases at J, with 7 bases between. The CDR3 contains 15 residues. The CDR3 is CASSLGTSSNQPQHF. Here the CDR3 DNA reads TGTGCCAGCAGCTTGGGTACCTCTAGCAATCAGCCCCAGCATTTT.

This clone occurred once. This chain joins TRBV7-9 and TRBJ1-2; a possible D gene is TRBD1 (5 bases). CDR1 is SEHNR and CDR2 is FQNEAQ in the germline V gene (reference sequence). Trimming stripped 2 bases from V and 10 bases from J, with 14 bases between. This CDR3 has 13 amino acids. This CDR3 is CASSLSNRGDYTF. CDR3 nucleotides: TGTGCCAGCAGCTTAAGTAATAGGGGCGACTACACCTTC. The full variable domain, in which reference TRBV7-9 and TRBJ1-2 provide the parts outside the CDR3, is DTGVSQNPRHKITKRGQNVTFRCDPISEHNRLYWYRQTLGQGPEFLTYFQNEAQLEKSRLLSDRFSAERPKGSFSTLEIQRTEQGDSAMYLCASSLSNRGDYTFGSGTRLTVV.

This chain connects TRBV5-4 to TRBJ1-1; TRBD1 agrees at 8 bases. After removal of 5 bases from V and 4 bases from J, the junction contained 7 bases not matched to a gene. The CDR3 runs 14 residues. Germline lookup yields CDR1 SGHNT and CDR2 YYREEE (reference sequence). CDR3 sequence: CASSLTGGSTEAFF. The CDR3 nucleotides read TGTGCCAGCAGTCTCACAGGGGGTAGCACTGAAGCTTTCTTT.

CDR3: CAWRARFEGYTF. CDR3 DNA sequence: TGTGCCTGGAGGGCTAGGTTTGAAGGCTACACCTTC. The chain uses TRBV30 and TRBJ1-2, with D unresolved. Germline loops: CDR1 GTSNPN, CDR2 SVGIG (reference sequence). V was pared by 3 bases and J by 8 bases, with 13 bases between. CDR3 length equals 12 residues. Drawing the rest from reference TRBV30 and TRBJ1-2, the complete variable domain is SQTIHQWPATLVQPVGSPLSLECTVEGTSNPNLYWYRQAAGRGLQLLFYSVGIGQISSEVPQNLSASRPQDRQFILSSKKLLLSDSGFYLCAWRARFEGYTFGSGTRLTVV.

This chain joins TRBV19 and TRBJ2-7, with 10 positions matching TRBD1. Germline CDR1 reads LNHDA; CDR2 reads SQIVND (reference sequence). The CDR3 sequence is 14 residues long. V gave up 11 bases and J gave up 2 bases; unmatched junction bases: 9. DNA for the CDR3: TGTGCCGGACAAGCCGGGACAGGGGCCTACGAGCAGTACTTC. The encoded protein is CAGQAGTGAYEQYF.